This T cell receptor (beta chain) was identified in a study of T cells in Graves' hyperthyroidism and ophthalmopathy. Criteria for exclusion of patients were uncontrolled infection, other autoimmune disease, pregnancy or lactation. Diagnosing involved the use of clinical symptoms, serum thyroxine and TRAb, thyroid ultrasound and orbital computed tomography. Out of approximately 10 ml of fresh peripheral blood came the PBMCs. This CDR3 spans 13 amino acids. Trimming shortened V by 4 bases and J by 5 bases, and 12 bases separated the two germline ends. The germline V gene encodes CDR1 SGHNT and CDR2 YYREEE (reference sequence). Amplified TCR beta CDR3 regions derived from RNA transcripts. First-round RT-PCR targeting the TCR CDR3 was performed with the HTBI primer set. TCRdb fed the multiplex PCR reads into MiXCR, producing one record per CDR3 protein. The sample contains approximately 370,000 distinct CDR3 sequences, about 17% of which appear only once.

The TCR comes from a woman aged 30 to 39 with Graves' hyperthyroidism that later progressed to Graves' ophthalmopathy. The source material was blood. The chain carries TRBV5-4 and TRBJ1-1; unclear D gene. CDR3 nucleotides: TGTGCCAGCAGCGGTCAACAAGGGACTGAAGCTTTCTTT. Translation: CASSGQQGTEAFF.